This T cell receptor (beta chain) appears in the sequencing data of a study of blood T cell repertoires in COVID-19. About the research overall: The United States, Italy and Spain were the sources of the acute and convalescent COVID-19 samples.

With 5 bases clipped from V and 2 bases from J, the junction kept 6 bases outside the gene matches. Germline V CDR1 and CDR2: MDHEN, SYDVKM. The CDR3 totals 15 residues. Only in-frame clones appear in the TCRdb table, and some are missing; sequencing was by immunoSEQ multiplex PCR. This sample has some 95,000 clones; 86% occur once, and the top ten carry 1.2%. This receptor was obtained from a man older than 75 with active or convalescent COVID-19. The chain carries TRBV28 and TRBJ1-5, with TRBD1 matching over 7 bases. The sequencing sample was made of peripheral blood. This CDR3 reads CASSPLTGGNQPQHF. CDR3 in DNA: TGTGCCAGCAGTCCGCTTACAGGGGGCAATCAGCCCCAGCATTTT.